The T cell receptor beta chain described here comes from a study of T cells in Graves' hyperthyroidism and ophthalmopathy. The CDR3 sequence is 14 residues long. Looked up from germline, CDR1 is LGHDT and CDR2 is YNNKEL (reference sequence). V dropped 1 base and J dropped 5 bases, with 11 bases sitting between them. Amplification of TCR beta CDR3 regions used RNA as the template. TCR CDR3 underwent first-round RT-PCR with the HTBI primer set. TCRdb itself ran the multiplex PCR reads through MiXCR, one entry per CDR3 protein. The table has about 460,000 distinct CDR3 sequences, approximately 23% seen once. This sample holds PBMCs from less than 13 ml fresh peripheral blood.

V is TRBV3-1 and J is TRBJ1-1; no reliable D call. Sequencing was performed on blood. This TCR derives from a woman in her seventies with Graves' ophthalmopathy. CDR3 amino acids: CASSQVEGWTEAFF. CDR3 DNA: TGTGCCAGCAGCCAAGTTGAGGGTTGGACTGAAGCTTTCTTT.